This T cell receptor beta chain was retrieved from a study of T cell responses to AZD1222 COVID-19 vaccine. The study, taken as a whole, reports: Most donors were white British and more were female, and clonal diversity was possibly underestimated. Spike was spanned by vaccine-associated CD4 TCRs, which were dominant at 160-218 and 743-854. Only 5 or 6 people who got AZD1222 tested seropositive at baseline. Scientists sampled the repertoires only once the peak T cell response had passed.

This clone came up once. Its antigen is currently unknown. Sequencing used immunoSEQ multiplex PCR; TCRdb keeps in-frame clones, though not all of them. The data contain around 150,000 clones, about 91% of them singletons. V dropped 3 bases and J dropped 0 bases, with 12 bases sitting between them. This CDR3 has 16 residues. CDR1 is LNHDA and CDR2 is SQIVND in the germline V gene (reference sequence). The clonotype originates from an adult who received the AZD1222 COVID-19 vaccine. The V call is TRBV19, the J call TRBJ1-3; maybe TRBD1 (6 bases). Source: peripheral blood, taken 28 days after the second AZD1222 dose. In DNA, the CDR3 is TGTGCCAGTAGTATCCAAGGACAGAACTCTGGAAACACCATATATTTT. This sequence encodes CASSIQGQNSGNTIYF.